This TCR beta chain originates from a study of human T cells and chemical hapten exposure. CDR3 size: 13 residues. Germline loops: CDR1 LGHNA, CDR2 YSLEER. Between the trimmed V and J ends, which lost 3 bases and 5 bases, there was a span of 8 bases. This clonotype has only a few counts. TCRdb redid the calling of the RACE reads with MiXCR, one entry per CDR3 protein. The sample includes 35,000 to 50,000 distinct CDR3 sequences, approximately 13% of them seen just once. Stated time point: pre-sensitization, week 0. The treatment is: therapeutic diphenylcyclopropenone sensitization with weekly scalp DPC.

The clonotype originates from a woman between 25 and 40 years old with alopecia areata. Some clones in this sample may be carry-over from other donors' samples. Sequencing was performed on whole blood, taken in connection with sensitization to the hapten diphenylcyclopropenone (DPC). The chain couples TRBV4-3 to TRBJ1-3; no clear D. The CDR3, as DNA: TGCGCCAGCAGCCAGGATCAGCGAAACACCATATATTTT. Protein product: CASSQDQRNTIYF.